The next 27 T cell receptor beta chains were all read from a single sample in a study of early T cells in non-severe SARS-CoV-2 infection. Each CDR3 protein gets one entry after TCRdb re-called the 5' RACE reads with MiXCR. The table has approximately 110,000 distinct CDR3 sequences, 15% seen once. Input material: whole blood. All receptors come from an adult who was a healthcare worker with PCR-confirmed SARS-CoV-2 infection or an uninfected control (not recorded which).

The chain carries TRBV10-2 and TRBJ1-3; the D is unclear. The CDR3 length is 13 residues. Trimming took 10 bases from V and 0 from J, leaving 10 bases between them. CDR1 WSHSY and CDR2 SAAADI come from the germline V gene. CDR3 coding DNA: TGCGCCAAAAACAGAGACTCTGGAAACACCATATATTTT. Translation: CAKNRDSGNTIYF.

The chain combines TRBV6-4 with TRBJ1-1, with unresolved D. The CDR3 consists of 13 residues. V lost 6 bases, J lost 0 bases, and 8 bases lay in between. CDR1 and CDR2 from the germline V gene are MRHNA and SNTAGT. The CDR3 nucleotides are TGTGCCAGCAGCGTAGATCTGAACACTGAAGCTTTCTTT. Its protein product is CASSVDLNTEAFF.

This clonotype was counted ten times or more. The chain is built from TRBV7-8 and TRBJ2-7, with D hard to call. Trimming left V 1 base short and J 0 bases short, with 7 bases between. Germline lookup yields CDR1 SGHVS and CDR2 FQNEAQ. The CDR3 loop spans 14 amino acids. CDR3 region: CASSLEVLSYEQYF. The CDR3 DNA reads TGTGCCAGCAGCTTAGAGGTCCTCTCCTACGAGCAGTACTTC.

This clonotype has more than one count but fewer than ten. This chain uses TRBV29-1 with TRBJ1-1, with TRBD1 identical over 7 bases. Germline-derived CDR1 and CDR2 are SQVTM and ANQGSEA. J lost 3 bases, V lost 7 bases, and 8 bases had no gene match. This CDR3 region has 13 residues. The DNA for the CDR3 is TGCAGCGCCGGGGGACAGTTCTACACTGAAGCTTTCTTT. Its protein product is CSAGGQFYTEAFF.

V and J are TRBV4-2 and TRBJ2-1, with TRBD1 identical over 7 bases. With V trimmed by 4 bases and J by 8 bases, 17 bases remained unmatched. Germline CDR1 and CDR2: LGHNA and YNFKEQ. The CDR3 sequence is 17 residues long. CDR3 bases: TGTGCCAGCAGCCGCACCCAACCGGGACAAAGGGGGCATGAGCAGTTCTTC. Its translation: CASSRTQPGQRGHEQFF.

The chain has TRBV6-6 and TRBJ2-7; D not certain. V was trimmed by 8 bases and J by 1 base, leaving 9 bases between them. The germline gives CDR1 MNHNY, CDR2 SVGAGI (reference sequence). CDR3 length: 12 residues. The CDR3 sequence is CASSTQSYEQYF. The CDR3 DNA sequence: TGTGCCAGCTCTACCCAGTCCTACGAGCAGTACTTC.

The table lists this clonotype with a few counts. The V call is TRBV3-1, the J call TRBJ1-1; D is perhaps TRBD1 (5 bases). Germline loops: CDR1 LGHDT, CDR2 YNNKEL (reference sequence). There are 13 residues in the CDR3. The V gene lost 5 bases and the J gene lost 2 bases, with 9 bases spanning the gap. As DNA, the CDR3 is TGTGCCAGCAGCAATGGGGCCAACACTGAAGCTTTCTTT. Residues: CASSNGANTEAFF.

The chain joins TRBV20-1 to TRBJ1-2; D perhaps matches TRBD1 (5 bases). CDR1 is DFQATT, CDR2 SNEGSKA, per germline (reference sequence). Trimming left V 1 base short and J 1 base short, with 13 bases between. This CDR3 has 15 amino acids. The CDR3 spells CSARVRQTHNYGYTF. CDR3 DNA: TGCAGTGCTAGAGTAAGACAGACTCATAACTATGGCTACACCTTC.

The CDR3 sequence: CASSPRVSGANVLTF. The CDR3 nucleotides read TGTGCCAGCAGCCCGAGGGTCTCTGGGGCCAACGTCCTGACTTTC. The chain has TRBV5-8 and TRBJ2-6; D perhaps matches TRBD2 (5 bases). The CDR3 has 15 residues. Trimming cost V 4 bases and J 0 bases, with 8 bases left between them. The germline V gene encodes CDR1 SGHTS and CDR2 YDEGEE.

This clonotype was seen only a few times. V and J are TRBV27 and TRBJ2-7; D is unresolved. Per germline, CDR1 MNHEY and CDR2 SMNVEV (reference sequence). V lost 5 bases and J lost 6, with 8 bases in between. This CDR3 has 11 residues. The CDR3 sequence is CASSPTSEQYF. The CDR3 DNA reads as TGTGCCAGCAGTCCGACAAGCGAGCAGTACTTC.

The chain has TRBV3-1 and TRBJ2-1; D is ambiguous. CDR1 is LGHDT, CDR2 YNNKEL, per germline (reference sequence). There are 12 residues in the CDR3. V dropped 8 bases and J dropped 12 bases, with 17 bases sitting between them. This chain's CDR3 is CASGSIASGQFF. CDR3 DNA sequence: TGTGCCAGCGGGTCGATTGCTTCTGGGCAGTTCTTC.

This clonotype was found a few times. This chain joins TRBV6-5 and TRBJ2-7; 9 positions agree with TRBD1. CDR3 length: 15 residues. Germline lookup yields CDR1 MNHEY and CDR2 SVGAGI. V shed 5 bases, J shed 1 base, and the junction held 6 bases outside the gene matches. The CDR3 here is CASSPGQGVSYEQYF. The CDR3 bases are TGTGCCAGCAGTCCGGGACAGGGAGTGTCCTACGAGCAGTACTTC.

This clonotype was seen ten or more times. The chain combines TRBV19 with TRBJ2-3; 11 nucleotides agree with TRBD1. Germline V CDR1 and CDR2: LNHDA, SQIVND (reference sequence). V trimming: 5 bases; J trimming: 4 bases; junction bases outside the gene matches: 8. The CDR3 sequence is 16 residues long. The CDR3 bases are TGTGCCAGTAGTTCTCAAAGGACAGGGGGCCCAGATACGCAGTATTTT. Translated, it gives CASSSQRTGGPDTQYF.

This clonotype was observed a few times. The chain has TRBV18 and TRBJ1-2; 11 bases agree with TRBD1. V trimming: 3 bases; J trimming: 6 bases; junction bases outside the gene matches: 3. Germline V gene sequence: CDR1 KGHSH, CDR2 LQKENI. The CDR3 length is 14 residues. The CDR3 DNA reads as TGTGCCAGCTCACCCTCGGGACAGGGGGATGGCTACACCTTC. Amino acids: CASSPSGQGDGYTF.

The chain employs TRBV2 and TRBJ2-7, with TRBD1 as a possible D gene (7 bases). Germline V gene lookup returns CDR1 SNHLY and CDR2 FYNNEI. V shed 4 bases and J shed 6 bases, with 10 bases lying between them. The CDR3 covers 12 residues. CDR3 nucleotide sequence: TGTGCCAGCAGTGTTCAGGGGGGCGAGCAGTACTTC. Translated, it gives CASSVQGGEQYF.

This chain joins TRBV27 and TRBJ2-7; TRBD1 matches at 7 bases. Looked up from germline, CDR1 is MNHEY and CDR2 is SMNVEV (reference sequence). The CDR3 runs 13 residues. The V segment lost 6 bases and the J segment 2 bases; nucleotides outside the gene matches: 4. The CDR3 coding sequence is TGTGCCAGCAGAAGTCAGGGGGCCTACGAGCAGTACTTC. It codes for CASRSQGAYEQYF.

This clonotype was observed at least ten times. V and J are TRBV6-1 and TRBJ2-7; D is unresolved. The V end was cut by 1 base, the J end by 8 bases, with 6 bases between. Per germline, CDR1 MNHNS and CDR2 SASEGT. There are 11 residues in the CDR3. CDR3 in amino acids: CASSEGVKQYF. The CDR3 DNA reads TGTGCCAGCAGTGAAGGAGTCAAGCAGTACTTC.

The chain employs TRBV5-1 and TRBJ2-3; D gene ambiguous. V gave up 4 bases and J gave up 6 bases, with 18 bases separating them. The CDR3 is 15 amino acids. CDR1 is SGHRS, CDR2 YFSETQ, per germline. In nucleotides, the CDR3 is TGCGCCAGCAGCCAAGAACCGACCCAGACGGATACGCAGTATTTT. This translates into CASSQEPTQTDTQYF. The whole variable domain, filled in from reference TRBV5-1 and TRBJ2-3, reads KAGVTQTPRYLIKTRGQQVTLSCSPISGHRSVSWYQQTPGQGLQFLFEYFSETQRNKGNFPGRFSGRQFSNSRSEMNVSTLELGDSALYLCASSQEPTQTDTQYFGPGTRLTVL.

The chain links TRBV12-5 to TRBJ1-6; D gene ambiguous. V lost 1 base, J lost 14 bases, and 12 bases lay in between. Per the germline V gene, CDR1 is LGHNT and CDR2 is FRNRAP. The CDR3 contains 13 residues. CDR3 in DNA: TGTGCTAGTGGTTTGGAACTTGGTAGTTCCCTCCACTTT. It codes for CASGLELGSSLHF.

This clonotype was found a few times. This sequence joins TRBV6-1 and TRBJ2-5, with D hard to call. Germline V gene sequence: CDR1 MNHNS, CDR2 SASEGT. The CDR3 is 14 residues long. V was pared by 1 base and J by 1 base, with 7 bases between. CDR3 residues: CASSEVRAQETQYF. CDR3 in DNA: TGTGCCAGCAGTGAAGTACGGGCCCAAGAGACCCAGTACTTC.

The chain combines TRBV18 with TRBJ2-3; 12 bases fit TRBD2. CDR3 length: 15 residues. V lost 5 bases, J lost 5 bases, and 5 bases stayed unmatched. CDR1 and CDR2 from the germline V gene are KGHSH and LQKENI. The CDR3 protein is CASSVGLAGIDTQYF. CDR3 DNA sequence: TGTGCCAGCTCAGTTGGACTAGCGGGGATAGATACGCAGTATTTT. Based on the CDR3 plus reference TRBV18 and TRBJ2-3, the full variable domain is NAGVMQNPRHLVRRRGQEARLRCSPMKGHSHVYWYRQLPEEGLKFMVYLQKENIIDESGMPKERFSAEFPKEGPSILRIQQVVRGDSAAYFCASSVGLAGIDTQYFGPGTRLTVL.

This clonotype occurred a few times. The chain combines TRBV6-6 with TRBJ1-5; D is unclear. Deletions cut 11 bases from V and 1 base from J, with 21 bases between. CDR3 length: 16 amino acids. Germline CDR1 and CDR2: MNHNY and SVGAGI (reference sequence). CDR3 loop: CAVGPMLRVSNQPQHF. As DNA, the CDR3 is TGTGCCGTGGGCCCAATGTTACGAGTCAGCAATCAGCCCCAGCATTTT.

This clonotype came up a few times. The chain carries TRBV7-9 and TRBJ1-5; D ambiguous. Germline CDR1 SEHNR, CDR2 FQNEAQ (reference sequence). The germline V and J ends were trimmed by 5 bases and 9 bases, with 14 bases remaining between them. The CDR3 has 13 residues. CDR3 amino acids: CASSLAAIGPQHF. The CDR3 nucleotides are TGTGCCAGCAGCCTTGCGGCTATTGGGCCCCAGCATTTT.

The chain has TRBV9 and TRBJ2-1; D is uncertain. V gave up 3 bases and J gave up 6 bases, with 10 bases separating them. CDR1 and CDR2 (germline): SGDLS, YYNGEE. The CDR3 is 13 residues long. The DNA of the CDR3 is TGTGCCAGCAGCGCCGCCCGCACCAATGAGCAGTTCTTC. Translated, it gives CASSAARTNEQFF.

The chain is built from TRBV6-5 and TRBJ2-7, with D unclear. V was clipped by 0 bases and J by 5 bases, with 14 bases between them. Germline V gene lookup returns CDR1 MNHEY and CDR2 SVGAGI. The CDR3 contains 15 residues. The CDR3 sequence: CASSYSPTAFHEQYF. DNA of the CDR3: TGTGCCAGCAGTTACTCCCCTACAGCGTTCCACGAGCAGTACTTC.

This chain connects TRBV4-2 to TRBJ2-7, with D perhaps matching TRBD2 (5 bases). Germline CDR1 LGHNA, CDR2 YNFKEQ. Trimming removed 0 bases from V and 6 bases from J, with 12 bases in between. The CDR3 consists of 14 residues. The CDR3 DNA reads TGTGCCAGCAGCCAAGATAGGACCGCGGGCGAGCAGTACTTC. It yields the protein CASSQDRTAGEQYF.

The gene calls are TRBV4-1 and TRBJ1-5; TRBD1 is a possible D gene (6 bases). The germline V and J ends were trimmed by 3 bases and 7 bases, with 13 bases remaining between them. CDR1 and CDR2 (germline): MGHRA, YSYEKL. The CDR3 runs to 14 residues. CDR3 region: CASSQEQGRQPQHF. For the CDR3, the DNA is TGCGCCAGCAGCCAGGAACAGGGTAGGCAGCCCCAGCATTTT.